This TCR beta chain was sequenced during a study of blood T cell repertoires in COVID-19. Participants were aged roughly 18 to 89 years from 24 US areas. There are 12 residues in the CDR3. Trimming removed 4 bases from V and 10 bases from J, with 8 bases in between. Authors' analysis steps: Scientists estimated how many nucleated cells there were by amplifying reference gene primers. Here immunoSEQ multiplex PCR was the method, and the copy in TCRdb shows in-frame clones only, minus some. The V and J calls and clone size were taken over from that table, and D and trimming were inferred from the DNA. The table lists hundreds of thousands of clones, nearly 90% of them singletons.

The chain links TRBV12-3 or TRBV12-4 to TRBJ1-6; no clear D gene. This TCR was sampled from a woman in her thirties who had recovered from COVID-19. Specimen: PBMCs or T cells enriched from blood (not recorded which). CDR3: CASSSVNSPLHF. The CDR3 DNA is TGTGCCAGCAGTTCAGTGAACTCACCCCTCCACTTT.